The source of this TCR beta chain is a study of Graves' ophthalmopathy and Graves' hyperthyroidism. Overall study findings and caveats: The model achieved approximately 71% sensitivity and roughly 72% specificity for ophthalmopathy progression. Most expanded clonotypes from thyroid (those above 0.001 frequency) were also found in blood.

Using RNA transcripts, the TCR beta CDR3 regions were amplified. The library came from an HTBI-primed first-round RT-PCR and a second-round multiplex PCR. TCRdb re-derived calls from the multiplex PCR reads in MiXCR, one entry per CDR3 protein. The sample includes nearly 400,000 distinct CDR3 sequences, approximately 20% seen only once; the top ten take around 1.5%. The CDR3 contains 14 residues. Per germline, CDR1 SNHLY and CDR2 FYNNEI. The germline V and J ends were trimmed by 5 bases and 5 bases, with 12 bases remaining between them. This clonotype was recorded at least ten times. Its antigen remains unknown.

Sequencing used peripheral blood. The genes are TRBV2 and TRBJ2-2; D perhaps matches TRBD1 (6 bases). The source of this sequence is a woman younger than 35 with Graves' ophthalmopathy. CDR3 sequence (DNA): TGTGCCAGCAGTCAGGACAGTTTAACCGGGGAGCTGTTTTTT. As protein: CASSQDSLTGELFF.